Below are 30 T cell receptor beta chains sequenced from a single sample in a study of cytomegalovirus exposure and HLA in healthy donors. The PCR made use of 60 Vbeta and 13 Jbeta primers. The data were produced by immunoSEQ multiplex PCR, yet TCRdb's version contains in-frame clones alone and is incomplete. The top ten clones hold less than 3.5% of a sample with around 150,000 clones, around 76% of them seen once. Sequenced input: PBMCs. The receptors were gathered from a male donor in good health and CMV-seronegative.

The chain is built from TRBV30 and TRBJ1-1; no clear D. This CDR3 contains 11 residues. Germline assignment: CDR1 GTSNPN and CDR2 SVGIG (reference sequence). Trimming took off 1 base at V and 10 bases at J, with 10 bases between the two ends. The CDR3 nucleotides read TGTGCCTGGAGTGGAGACTTTGGAGCTTTCTTT. This encodes CAWSGDFGAFF.

The CDR3 reads CASSMGPGRDTEAFF. In DNA form, the CDR3 reads TGTGCCAGTAGTATGGGCCCCGGCAGAGACACTGAAGCTTTCTTT. The rearrangement links TRBV19 to TRBJ1-1; D not resolved. Germline V gives CDR1 LNHDA, CDR2 SQIVND (reference sequence). The CDR3 is 15 residues long. Trimming took 3 bases from V and 3 from J, leaving 14 bases between them. Drawing the rest from reference TRBV19 and TRBJ1-1, the complete variable domain is DGGITQSPKYLFRKEGQNVTLSCEQNLNHDAMYWYRQDPGQGLRLIYYSQIVNDFQKGDIAEGYSVSREKKESFPLTVTSAQKNPTAFYLCASSMGPGRDTEAFFGQGTRLTVV.

V gene TRBV30 combines with J gene TRBJ2-5, with D perhaps matching TRBD1 (6 bases). V was clipped by 1 base and J by 2 bases, with 8 bases between them. The CDR3 is made up of 13 amino acids. CDR1 and CDR2 from the germline V gene are GTSNPN and SVGIG (reference sequence). CDR3 nucleotide sequence: TGTGCCTGGAGTGGCAGGGGTCAAGAGACCCAGTACTTC. Protein sequence: CAWSGRGQETQYF.

The CDR3 is CASSHSSGGAGTGELFF. The CDR3, as DNA: TGCGCCAGCAGCCACTCTAGCGGGGGGGCGGGCACCGGGGAGCTGTTTTTT. The rearrangement joins TRBV4-1 to TRBJ2-2, with 12 nucleotides matching TRBD2. Germline CDR1 reads MGHRA; CDR2 reads YSYEKL. This CDR3 is built from 17 residues. V was clipped by 3 bases and J by 4 bases; unmatched bases: 6.

This clone was observed a few times. The J gene is TRBJ1-2, the V gene TRBV19; D is unresolved. The CDR3 contains 13 residues. V lost 6 bases, J lost 5 bases, and 13 bases lay in between. Germline CDR1 and CDR2: LNHDA and SQIVND (reference sequence). As DNA, the CDR3 is TGTGCCAGTAGCCGAGGGTGGGAGTATGGCTACACCTTC. This gives the protein CASSRGWEYGYTF. Supplemented by reference TRBV19 and TRBJ1-2, the full variable domain reads DGGITQSPKYLFRKEGQNVTLSCEQNLNHDAMYWYRQDPGQGLRLIYYSQIVNDFQKGDIAEGYSVSREKKESFPLTVTSAQKNPTAFYLCASSRGWEYGYTFGSGTRLTVV.

The chain combines TRBV19 with TRBJ2-1; possible D gene TRBD2, 5 bases. Germline V lookup: CDR1 LNHDA, CDR2 SQIVND (reference sequence). This CDR3 has 13 amino acids. V was cut by 5 bases and J by 4 bases, with 9 bases left in between. The CDR3 spells CASSVRGYNEQFF. CDR3 DNA: TGTGCCAGTAGTGTCCGGGGATACAATGAGCAGTTCTTC.

The chain combines TRBV5-4 with TRBJ2-3; 14 bases match TRBD2. The junction had 6 bases not matched to a gene; V was cut back by 3 bases and J by 3 bases. Germline values: CDR1 SGHNT, CDR2 YYREEE (reference sequence). The length of the CDR3 is 17 residues. The CDR3 loop reads CASSWGLAGVLTDTQYF. DNA of the CDR3: TGTGCCAGCAGCTGGGGACTAGCGGGAGTCCTGACAGATACGCAGTATTTT.

The gene calls are TRBV18 and TRBJ1-1; D not resolved. Trimming removed 3 bases at V and 4 bases at J, with 15 bases between. Germline assignment: CDR1 KGHSH and CDR2 LQKENI. The CDR3 runs 15 residues. The CDR3: CASSPSHEGGTEAFF. The CDR3 nucleotides read TGTGCCAGCTCACCGTCACATGAGGGCGGCACTGAAGCTTTCTTT.

The chain has TRBV6-6 and TRBJ2-4, with D maybe TRBD1 (6 bases). V lost 2 bases, J lost 0 bases, and 8 bases lay in between. The germline V gene has CDR1 MNHNY and CDR2 SVGAGI (reference sequence). The CDR3 runs 15 residues. The CDR3 sequence: CASSYGGRAKNIQYF. The CDR3 DNA is TGTGCCAGCAGTTACGGGGGCAGAGCCAAAAACATTCAGTACTTC.

The V gene is TRBV9, the J gene TRBJ2-5; D gene uncertain. The CDR3 spans 13 residues. Trimming cost V 0 bases and J 1 base, with 4 bases left between them. Germline V gene lookup returns CDR1 SGDLS and CDR2 YYNGEE. Written as DNA, the CDR3 is TGTGCCAGCAGCGTAGGTCTCCAAGAGACCCAGTACTTC. Its protein is CASSVGLQETQYF.

The gene calls are TRBV6-5 and TRBJ1-5, with D perhaps matching TRBD1 (6 bases). Germline CDR1 and CDR2: MNHEY and SVGAGI. The CDR3 has 14 residues. V dropped 6 bases and J dropped 5 bases, with 14 bases sitting between them. This CDR3 is CASRLQGGHQPQHF. For the CDR3, the DNA is TGTGCCAGCAGGCTACAGGGAGGGCATCAGCCCCAGCATTTT.

The CDR3 sequence is CASSLAWPMNTEAFF. The CDR3 bases are TGTGCCAGCAGCTTGGCATGGCCGATGAACACTGAAGCTTTCTTT. This chain connects TRBV5-5 to TRBJ1-1; D gene ambiguous. V was trimmed by 0 bases and J by 0 bases, leaving 9 bases between them. The V gene's germline CDR1 is SGHKS and CDR2 YYEKEE (reference sequence). CDR3 length: 15 amino acids.

This sequence joins TRBV6-5 and TRBJ1-1, with D possibly being TRBD1 (5 bases). Germline CDR1 is MNHEY and CDR2 is SVGAGI. This CDR3 contains 12 residues. The V gene lost 6 bases and the J gene lost 0 bases, with 5 bases spanning the gap. As DNA, the CDR3 is TGTGCCAGCAGGACAGTGAACACTGAAGCTTTCTTT. Its protein product is CASRTVNTEAFF.

V usage is TRBV7-6 and J usage is TRBJ2-3; weak D call: TRBD2 (5 bases). V lost 4 bases, J lost 6 bases, and 8 bases lay in between. Germline CDR1 reads SGHVS; CDR2 reads FNYEAQ. This CDR3 has 12 residues. The CDR3 reads CASSSRGDTQYF. The CDR3 nucleotides are TGTGCCAGCAGCTCGCGCGGGGATACGCAGTATTTT.

This clone showed up just a few times. The V gene is TRBV4-1, the J gene TRBJ2-7; 7 bases map to TRBD1. Germline assignment: CDR1 MGHRA and CDR2 YSYEKL. V was pared by 4 bases and J by 4 bases, with 10 bases of the junction left unmatched. CDR3 length: 15 residues. The CDR3 sequence is CASSPTGTETYEQYF. The CDR3 DNA is TGCGCCAGCAGCCCTACCGGGACAGAGACTTACGAGCAGTACTTC.

The V and J genes are TRBV15 and TRBJ1-2; 8 nucleotides align to TRBD1. V was pared by 0 bases and J by 6 bases, with 6 bases of the junction left unmatched. Per the germline V gene, CDR1 is LNHNV and CDR2 is YYDKDF (reference sequence). The CDR3 sequence is 15 residues long. CDR3 coding DNA: TGTGCCACCAGCAGAGATAGGGGGACAGGAAATGGCTACACCTTC. Translation: CATSRDRGTGNGYTF.

In DNA, the CDR3 is TGTGCCTGGAGTGGACCGGGACAGACGAATGAAAAACTGTTTTTT. Protein product: CAWSGPGQTNEKLFF. The genes are TRBV30 and TRBJ1-4, with 7 bases matching TRBD1. Germline V lookup: CDR1 GTSNPN, CDR2 SVGIG (reference sequence). The CDR3 totals 15 residues. Trimming cost V 1 base and J 5 bases; bases outside gene matches: 7.

The rearrangement joins TRBV11-2 to TRBJ2-1, with 8 nucleotides matching TRBD2. V shed 2 bases and J 10 bases; nucleotides not matched to a gene: 7. The length of the CDR3 is 14 residues. Germline values: CDR1 SGHAT, CDR2 FQNNGV. The CDR3 region has the DNA TGTGCCAGCAGCTTAAATAGCGGGATGGGAGAGCAGTTCTTC. Translation: CASSLNSGMGEQFF. Combining the CDR3 with reference TRBV11-2 and TRBJ2-1 gives the whole variable domain EAGVAQSPRYKIIEKRQSVAFWCNPISGHATLYWYQQILGQGPKLLIQFQNNGVVDDSQLPKDRFSAERLKGVDSTLKIQPAKLEDSAVYLCASSLNSGMGEQFFGPGTRLTVL.

The chain carries TRBV30 and TRBJ2-3, with unresolved D. This CDR3 region has 13 residues. With 2 bases removed from V and 3 bases from J, the gap between germline ends came to 9 bases. Germline V gene lookup returns CDR1 GTSNPN and CDR2 SVGIG (reference sequence). The CDR3 sequence: CAWSFARTDTQYF. Written as DNA, the CDR3 is TGTGCCTGGAGTTTTGCTAGGACAGATACGCAGTATTTT.

This chain uses TRBV7-3 with TRBJ1-1; D possibly corresponds to TRBD1 (5 bases). This CDR3 region has 16 residues. Germline CDR1 is SGHTA and CDR2 is FQGTGA. The V end was cut by 3 bases, the J end by 0 bases, with 14 bases between. As DNA, the CDR3 is TGTGCCAGCAGCTTGATAGGAGGGGCGCTGAACACTGAAGCTTTCTTT. It is translated as CASSLIGGALNTEAFF.

J is TRBJ2-6 and V is TRBV9; possible D gene TRBD1, 5 bases. Germline V CDR1 and CDR2: SGDLS, YYNGEE. CDR3 length equals 17 residues. V lost 4 bases to trimming and J lost 0 bases, with 14 bases between them. The DNA of the CDR3 is TGTGCCAGCAGCTCCCGACAGACAAGCTCTGGGGCCAACGTCCTGACTTTC. Its protein product is CASSSRQTSSGANVLTF.

The V gene is TRBV4-1, the J gene TRBJ1-1; TRBD1 matches 9 bases. V dropped 0 bases and J dropped 6; count of bases not matched to a gene: 8. Germline V gene data show CDR1 as MGHRA and CDR2 as YSYEKL. This CDR3 is 16 amino acids long. For the CDR3, the DNA is TGCGCCAGCAGCCAAGACTACCCTCGGGACAGGGCTGAAGCTTTCTTT. Residues: CASSQDYPRDRAEAFF.

The J gene is TRBJ1-2, the V gene TRBV29-1; unclear D gene. Trimming left V 6 bases short and J 5 bases short, with 13 bases between. CDR3 length: 12 residues. In germline, CDR1 is SQVTM, CDR2 ANQGSEA. CDR3 nucleotide sequence: TGCAGCGTCTTATTTTCCTATTATGGCTACACCTTC. Encoded protein: CSVLFSYYGYTF.

The chain has TRBV10-3 and TRBJ1-3, with 10 bases that match TRBD1. In germline, CDR1 is ENHRY, CDR2 SYGVKD. The CDR3 runs 16 residues. Germline trimming cut 3 bases from V and 2 bases from J; bases unmatched to any gene: 4. Here the CDR3 DNA reads TGTGCCATCAGTGACCCGGGACAGGGGACTGGAAACACCATATATTTT. This translates into CAISDPGQGTGNTIYF.

The rearrangement joins TRBV6-4 to TRBJ2-1; 13 positions agree with TRBD2. V shed 4 bases and J 9 bases; nucleotides not matched to a gene: 9. Germline CDR1 reads MRHNA; CDR2 reads SNTAGT. The CDR3 totals 16 residues. The CDR3 coding sequence is TGTGCCAGCAGTGGCCAACTAGCGGGAGGGCCAGGTGAGCAGTTCTTC. Its protein product is CASSGQLAGGPGEQFF.

This clone has only one observation. V and J are TRBV23-1 and TRBJ2-7; 7 bases fit TRBD1. TRBV23-1 carries the ORF label, with uncertain function. Germline trimming cut 6 bases from V and 2 bases from J; bases unmatched to any gene: 13. The CDR3 has 16 residues. The CDR3: CASSQAVTGRTYEQYF. The CDR3 DNA reads TGCGCCAGCAGCCAAGCTGTGACAGGGCGAACCTACGAGCAGTACTTC.

In this sample, this clone turned up a few times. As DNA, the CDR3 is TGTGCCACCAGCGAGGCGGGACTAGCGAATCCCTACAATGAGCAGTTCTTC. This translates into CATSEAGLANPYNEQFF. The chain joins TRBV15 to TRBJ2-1; TRBD2 matches at 10 bases. Germline V gene data show CDR1 as LNHNV and CDR2 as YYDKDF (reference sequence). The CDR3 is 17 amino acids. Trimming took 5 bases from V and 2 from J; bases not matched to a gene: 9.

The J gene is TRBJ1-4, the V gene TRBV9; 7 nucleotides agree with TRBD1. Germline V gene lookup returns CDR1 SGDLS and CDR2 YYNGEE. This CDR3 spans 15 amino acids. The ends lost 7 bases at V and 4 bases at J; junction bases unmatched: 10. The CDR3 protein is CASGTGTDYNEKLFF. Here the CDR3 DNA reads TGTGCCAGCGGAACCGGGACAGACTATAATGAAAAACTGTTTTTT.

The rearrangement joins TRBV5-4 to TRBJ2-2; 10 bases map to TRBD2. CDR3 length: 16 amino acids. The junction had 3 bases not matched to a gene; V was cut back by 4 bases and J by 0 bases. The germline gives CDR1 SGHNT, CDR2 YYREEE (reference sequence). The CDR3 DNA sequence: TGTGCCAGCAGCCTTGGACTAGCGGCGAACACCGGGGAGCTGTTTTTT. The encoded protein is CASSLGLAANTGELFF.

This clone came up once. The gene calls are TRBV6-5 and TRBJ1-5, with D maybe TRBD1 (5 bases). Trimming shortened V by 0 bases and J by 1 base, and 7 bases separated the two germline ends. The CDR3 extends over 15 amino acids. The V gene's germline CDR1 is MNHEY and CDR2 SVGAGI. The CDR3 loop is CASSYSGGSNQPQHF. The CDR3 DNA sequence: TGTGCCAGCAGTTACTCGGGGGGGAGCAATCAGCCCCAGCATTTT.